These 13 T cell receptor beta chains came from one sample sequenced in a study of shared clonotypes between healthy human individuals. Generated by immunoSEQ multiplex PCR, the TCRdb table keeps only in-frame clones and is missing some. The sample carries a few million clones, more than 80% recorded once. The sample was naive CD4+ T cells sorted from blood. Described subset: CD45RA+ positively selected. Source of these receptors: a man aged 18 to 29 in good health.

Concerning this clone itself: Within the sample, other DNA sequences also encode this same CDR3. As DNA, the CDR3 is TGCGCCAGCAGCCAAGAGGTAGCGGGAGGAAGCACAGATACGCAGTATTTT. It is translated as CASSQEVAGGSTDTQYF. The chain links TRBV4-3 to TRBJ2-3; TRBD2 agrees at 10 bases. The CDR3 extends over 17 amino acids. Germline V gene data show CDR1 as LGHNA and CDR2 as YSLEER. The trim removed 0 bases at V and 0 bases at J, leaving 3 bases unmatched.

Remarks on this clone: Given a far larger clone just one base away, this is likely a sequencing read error. The chain combines TRBV11-2 with TRBJ2-7; D is unresolved. Germline V gene sequence: CDR1 SGHAT, CDR2 FQNNGV. The length of the CDR3 is 11 residues. Trimming removed 5 bases at V and 0 bases at J, with 2 bases between. The CDR3 sequence: CASSTSYEQYF. CDR3 bases: TGTGCCAGCAGCACCTCCTACGAGCAGTACTTC.

The J gene is TRBJ1-2, the V gene TRBV2; D not certain. V lost 3 bases to trimming and J lost 4 bases, with 6 bases between them. The CDR3 is 12 amino acids. The germline gives CDR1 SNHLY, CDR2 FYNNEI. The CDR3 DNA sequence: TGTGCCAGCAGTGACAGTTTCTATGGCTACACCTTC. Its translation: CASSDSFYGYTF.

This clone was picked up a small number of times. The chain couples TRBV6-5 to TRBJ1-1, with no clear D. Trimming removed 6 bases at V and 5 bases at J, with 13 bases between. Looked up from germline, CDR1 is MNHEY and CDR2 is SVGAGI. The CDR3 loop spans 13 amino acids. The CDR3 sequence is CASRLLSRTEAFF. The CDR3 DNA is TGTGCCAGCAGGCTTCTCTCACGAACTGAAGCTTTCTTT.

The rearrangement joins TRBV14 to TRBJ1-3; unclear D gene. V lost 7 bases, J lost 0 bases, and 13 bases lay in between. CDR1 and CDR2 (germline): SGHDN, FVKESK. CDR3 length equals 15 residues. The DNA of the CDR3 is TGTGCCAGCACGAAGAACCCGAACTCTGGAAACACCATATATTTT. It encodes CASTKNPNSGNTIYF.

Here the CDR3 DNA reads TGTGCCAGCAGTTCCCGACAGGGCGAGCAGTACTTC. It specifies CASSSRQGEQYF. The chain links TRBV28 to TRBJ2-7, with 7 bases matching TRBD1. From germline, CDR1 is MDHEN and CDR2 SYDVKM. Losses at the gene ends were 4 bases for V and 6 bases for J; bases not matched to a gene: 3. This CDR3 comprises 12 residues.

The J gene is TRBJ2-5, the V gene TRBV10-3; D unresolved. The ends were cut back, 3 bases at V and 4 bases at J, with 9 bases in the middle. The CDR3 consists of 13 residues. Germline V gene lookup returns CDR1 ENHRY and CDR2 SYGVKD. The CDR3 protein is CAISEGFGETQYF. CDR3 coding DNA: TGTGCCATCAGTGAAGGGTTCGGAGAGACCCAGTACTTC.

In regard to this clone: The same CDR3 is also encoded by other DNA sequences in this sample. The chain joins TRBV7-2 to TRBJ2-7; D is tentatively TRBD1 or TRBD2 (5 bases each). This CDR3 has 13 amino acids. Trimming cost V 5 bases and J 1 base, with 9 bases left between them. Germline V gene lookup returns CDR1 SGHTA and CDR2 FQGNSA. CDR3 sequence reads: CASSLGRSYEQYF. The CDR3 DNA follows: TGTGCCAGCAGCCTGGGACGGTCCTACGAGCAGTACTTC.

The CDR3 is CASSQAGTGNTEAFF. DNA of the CDR3: TGCGCCAGCAGCCAGGCCGGGACAGGGAATACTGAAGCTTTCTTT. This chain uses TRBV5-1 with TRBJ1-1, with 9 bases lining up with TRBD1. CDR3 size: 15 residues. Germline CDR1 is SGHRS and CDR2 is YFSETQ. J lost 5 bases, V lost 4 bases, and 9 bases had no gene match.

The chain combines TRBV30 with TRBJ1-4; D not certain. V was clipped by 0 bases and J by 8 bases, with 10 bases between them. The CDR3 spans 13 residues. Germline V gives CDR1 GTSNPN, CDR2 SVGIG (reference sequence). In DNA form, the CDR3 reads TGTGCCTGGAGTGTCGGTAACGGGGAAAAACTGTTTTTT. This gives the protein CAWSVGNGEKLFF. Complete variable domain (other parts from reference TRBV30 and TRBJ1-4): SQTIHQWPATLVQPVGSPLSLECTVEGTSNPNLYWYRQAAGRGLQLLFYSVGIGQISSEVPQNLSASRPQDRQFILSSKKLLLSDSGFYLCAWSVGNGEKLFFGSGTQLSVL.

This rearrangement joins TRBV5-6 to TRBJ2-7, with 9 nucleotides matching TRBD2. Trimming removed 4 bases from V and 1 base from J; junction bases left unmatched: 9. The CDR3 covers 16 residues. CDR1 and CDR2 from the germline V gene are SGHDT and YYEEEE. CDR3 residues: CASSRPGLASSYEQYF. CDR3 in DNA: TGTGCCAGCAGCCGTCCGGGACTAGCATCATCCTACGAGCAGTACTTC.

The chain joins TRBV4-1 to TRBJ1-1, with TRBD1 as a possible D gene (6 bases). CDR1 and CDR2 (germline): MGHRA, YSYEKL. Trimming left V 1 base short and J 3 bases short, with 12 bases between. The CDR3 consists of 15 residues. The CDR3 here is CASSQVGGQDTEAFF. The CDR3 DNA reads as TGCGCCAGCAGCCAAGTGGGGGGGCAGGACACTGAAGCTTTCTTT.

The J gene is TRBJ2-1, the V gene TRBV9, with 11 bases that match TRBD2. Trimming at V came to 0 bases and at J to 4 bases, leaving 3 bases not matched to a gene. This CDR3 comprises 16 residues. Per germline, CDR1 SGDLS and CDR2 YYNGEE. CDR3 sequence (DNA): TGTGCCAGCAGCGTAGCCGGGACTAGCGGTTACAATGAGCAGTTCTTC. This gives the protein CASSVAGTSGYNEQFF.